This TCR beta chain was obtained from a study of blood T cell repertoires in COVID-19. At the level of the study: Sites across the United States, Italy and Spain contributed samples from acute and convalescent COVID-19.

Original processing notes: By means of reference gene primer amplification, nucleated cell counts were estimated. Method: immunoSEQ multiplex PCR; TCRdb's copy keeps in-frame clones and lacks some. The V and J calls and the clone size are those of that table, but D and trimming were determined from the DNA. The sample consists of about 180,000 clones, 80% to 90% of them appearing once. The V end lost 0 bases, the J end lost 5 bases, and 13 bases lay between the germline ends. The CDR3 is made up of 15 amino acids. Germline V gene sequence: CDR1 LGHDT, CDR2 YNNKEL (reference sequence). The sequenced sample was peripheral blood. The receptor comes from a woman in her fifties or sixties with acute or convalescent COVID-19. This chain connects TRBV3-1 (or the pseudogene TRBV3-2) to TRBJ1-2; a possible D gene is TRBD1 (5 bases). In nucleotides, the CDR3 is TGTGCCAGCAGCCAAGATTTAGGGGCCCGGTATGGCTACACCTTC. Translated, it gives CASSQDLGARYGYTF.